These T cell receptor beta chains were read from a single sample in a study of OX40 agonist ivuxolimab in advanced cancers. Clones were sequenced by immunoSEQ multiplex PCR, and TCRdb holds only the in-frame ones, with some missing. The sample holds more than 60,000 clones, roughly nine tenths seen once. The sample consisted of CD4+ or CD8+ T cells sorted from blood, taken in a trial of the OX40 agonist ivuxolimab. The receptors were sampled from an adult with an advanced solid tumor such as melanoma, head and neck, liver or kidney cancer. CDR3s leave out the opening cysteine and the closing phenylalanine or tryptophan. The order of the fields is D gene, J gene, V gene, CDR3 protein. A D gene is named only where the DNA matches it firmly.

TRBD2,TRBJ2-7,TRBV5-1,ASSLELAGVGYEQY
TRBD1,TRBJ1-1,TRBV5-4,ASSNPTGTGGNTEAF
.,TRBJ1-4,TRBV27,ASSFGGVGPEKLF
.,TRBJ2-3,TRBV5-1,ASSLVLDLKTDTQY
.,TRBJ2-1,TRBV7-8,ASSPVGDEQF
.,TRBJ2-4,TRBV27,ASSLAGVGAKNIQY
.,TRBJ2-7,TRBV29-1,SVEGPVGDEQY
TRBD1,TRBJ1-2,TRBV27,ASKDRQGTGYT
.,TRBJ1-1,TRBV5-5,ASSSQGHTEAF
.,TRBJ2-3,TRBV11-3,ASSATGSDTQY
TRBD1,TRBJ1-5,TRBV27,ASSLWGQGAQPQH
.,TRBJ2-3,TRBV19,ASSGGAGPDTQY